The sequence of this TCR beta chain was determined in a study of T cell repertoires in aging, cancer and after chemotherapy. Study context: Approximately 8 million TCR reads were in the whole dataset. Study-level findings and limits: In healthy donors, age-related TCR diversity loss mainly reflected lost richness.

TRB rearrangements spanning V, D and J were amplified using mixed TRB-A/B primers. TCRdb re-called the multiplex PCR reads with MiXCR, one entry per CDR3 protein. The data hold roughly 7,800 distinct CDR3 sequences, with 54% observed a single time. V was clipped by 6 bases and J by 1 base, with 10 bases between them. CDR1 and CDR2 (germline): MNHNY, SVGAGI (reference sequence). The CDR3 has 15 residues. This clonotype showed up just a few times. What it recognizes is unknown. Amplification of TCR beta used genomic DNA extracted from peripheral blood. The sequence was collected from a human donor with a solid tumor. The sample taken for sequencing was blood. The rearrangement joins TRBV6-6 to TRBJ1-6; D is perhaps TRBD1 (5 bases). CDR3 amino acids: CASRPGGSYNSPLHF. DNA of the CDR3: TGTGCCAGCAGGCCGGGGGGGTCCTATAATTCACCCCTCCACTTT.